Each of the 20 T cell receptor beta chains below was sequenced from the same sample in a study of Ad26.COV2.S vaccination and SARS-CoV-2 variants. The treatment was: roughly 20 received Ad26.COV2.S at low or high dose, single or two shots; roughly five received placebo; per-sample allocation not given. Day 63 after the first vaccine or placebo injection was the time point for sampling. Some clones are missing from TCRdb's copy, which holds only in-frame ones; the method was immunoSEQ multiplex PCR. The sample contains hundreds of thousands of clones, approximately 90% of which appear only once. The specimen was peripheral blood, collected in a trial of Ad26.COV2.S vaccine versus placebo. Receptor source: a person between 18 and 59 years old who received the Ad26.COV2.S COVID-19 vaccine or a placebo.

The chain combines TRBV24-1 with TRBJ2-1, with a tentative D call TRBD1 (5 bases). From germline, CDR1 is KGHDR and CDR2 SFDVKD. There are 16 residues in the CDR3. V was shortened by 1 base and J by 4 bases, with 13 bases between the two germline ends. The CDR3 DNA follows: TGTGCCACCAGTGATTTAGGACATAGGGGTTACAATGAGCAGTTCTTC. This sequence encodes CATSDLGHRGYNEQFF.

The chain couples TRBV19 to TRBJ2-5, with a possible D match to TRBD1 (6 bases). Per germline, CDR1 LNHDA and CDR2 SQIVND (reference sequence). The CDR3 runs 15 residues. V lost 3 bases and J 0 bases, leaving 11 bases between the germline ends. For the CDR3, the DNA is TGTGCCAGTAGTATGGGGACAATTTACCAAGAGACCCAGTACTTC. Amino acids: CASSMGTIYQETQYF.

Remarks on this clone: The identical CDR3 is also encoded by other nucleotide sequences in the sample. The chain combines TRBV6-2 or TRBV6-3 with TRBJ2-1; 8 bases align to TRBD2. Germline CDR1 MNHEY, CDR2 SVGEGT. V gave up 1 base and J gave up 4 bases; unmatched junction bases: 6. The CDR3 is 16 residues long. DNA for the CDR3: TGTGCCAGCAGTTACTTAACTAGCGGACTATACAATGAGCAGTTCTTC. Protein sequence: CASSYLTSGLYNEQFF.

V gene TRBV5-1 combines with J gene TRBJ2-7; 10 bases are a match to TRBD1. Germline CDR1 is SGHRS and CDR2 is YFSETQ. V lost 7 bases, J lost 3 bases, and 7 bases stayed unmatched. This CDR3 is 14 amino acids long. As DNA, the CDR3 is TGCGCCAGCTCCGCGACAGGGGGCATCTACGAGCAGTACTTC. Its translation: CASSATGGIYEQYF.

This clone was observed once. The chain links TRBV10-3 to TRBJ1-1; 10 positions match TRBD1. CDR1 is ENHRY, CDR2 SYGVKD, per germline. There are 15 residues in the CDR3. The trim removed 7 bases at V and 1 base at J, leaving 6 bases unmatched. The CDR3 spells CAINKGTGENTEAFF. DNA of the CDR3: TGTGCCATCAACAAGGGGACAGGGGAGAACACTGAAGCTTTCTTT.

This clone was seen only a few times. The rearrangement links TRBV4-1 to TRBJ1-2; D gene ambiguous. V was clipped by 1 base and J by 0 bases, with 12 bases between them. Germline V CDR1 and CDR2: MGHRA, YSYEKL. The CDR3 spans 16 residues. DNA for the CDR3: TGCGCCAGCAGCCAAGTAGTTCAGGCGGCTAACTATGGCTACACCTTC. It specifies CASSQVVQAANYGYTF.

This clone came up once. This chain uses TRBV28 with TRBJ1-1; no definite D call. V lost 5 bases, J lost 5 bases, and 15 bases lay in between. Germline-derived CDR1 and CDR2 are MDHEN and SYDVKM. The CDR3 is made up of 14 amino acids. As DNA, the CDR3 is TGTGCCAGCAGTGCCCAGGCAGGTGGGACTGAAGCTTTCTTT. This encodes CASSAQAGGTEAFF.

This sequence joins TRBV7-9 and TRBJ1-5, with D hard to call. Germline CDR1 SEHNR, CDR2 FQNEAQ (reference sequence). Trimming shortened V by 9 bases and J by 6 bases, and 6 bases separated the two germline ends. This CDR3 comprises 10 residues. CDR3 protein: CARVLQPQHF. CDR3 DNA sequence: TGTGCCAGGGTGCTTCAGCCCCAGCATTTT.

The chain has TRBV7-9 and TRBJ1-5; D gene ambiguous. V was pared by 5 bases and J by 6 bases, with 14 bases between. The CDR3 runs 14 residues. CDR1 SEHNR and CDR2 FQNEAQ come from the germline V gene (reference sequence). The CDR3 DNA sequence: TGTGCCAGCAGCCCCCTAGGTAGTCCTCAGCCCCAGCATTTT. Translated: CASSPLGSPQPQHF.

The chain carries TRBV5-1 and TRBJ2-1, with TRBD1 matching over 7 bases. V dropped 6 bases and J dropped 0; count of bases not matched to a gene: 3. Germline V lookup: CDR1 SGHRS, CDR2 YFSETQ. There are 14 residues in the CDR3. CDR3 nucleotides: TGCGCCAGCACCCGGGACAGCTCCTACAATGAGCAGTTCTTC. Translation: CASTRDSSYNEQFF.

Here the CDR3 DNA reads TGTGCCATCAGTAGCGGGAGGTTCACAACTAGCACAGATACGCAGTATTTT. Amino acid sequence: CAISSGRFTTSTDTQYF. This chain connects TRBV10-3 to TRBJ2-3; 9 bases align to TRBD2. The germline V gene has CDR1 ENHRY and CDR2 SYGVKD. This CDR3 is built from 17 residues. J gave up 0 bases and V 5 bases, and 9 bases lay outside the gene matches.

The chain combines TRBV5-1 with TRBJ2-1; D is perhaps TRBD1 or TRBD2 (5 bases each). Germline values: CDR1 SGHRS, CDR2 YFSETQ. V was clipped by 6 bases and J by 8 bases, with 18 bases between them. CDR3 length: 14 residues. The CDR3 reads CASTGTDRLDEQFF. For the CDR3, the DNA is TGCGCCAGCACGGGGACGGACCGATTAGATGAGCAGTTCTTC. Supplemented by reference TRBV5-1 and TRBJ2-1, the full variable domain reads KAGVTQTPRYLIKTRGQQVTLSCSPISGHRSVSWYQQTPGQGLQFLFEYFSETQRNKGNFPGRFSGRQFSNSRSEMNVSTLELGDSALYLCASTGTDRLDEQFFGPGTRLTVL.

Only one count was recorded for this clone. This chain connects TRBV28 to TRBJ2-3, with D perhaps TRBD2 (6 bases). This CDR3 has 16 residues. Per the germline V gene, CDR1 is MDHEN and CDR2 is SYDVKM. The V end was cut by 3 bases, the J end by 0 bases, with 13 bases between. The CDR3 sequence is CASSFVGGSSTDTQYF. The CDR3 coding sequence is TGTGCCAGCAGTTTCGTCGGGGGATCTAGCACAGATACGCAGTATTTT.

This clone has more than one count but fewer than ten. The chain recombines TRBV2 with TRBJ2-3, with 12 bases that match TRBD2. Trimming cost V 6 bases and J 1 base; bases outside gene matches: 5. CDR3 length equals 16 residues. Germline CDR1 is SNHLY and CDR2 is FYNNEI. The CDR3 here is CASSPLAGGGTDTQYF. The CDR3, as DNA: TGTGCCAGCAGCCCTCTAGCGGGAGGGGGCACAGATACGCAGTATTTT.

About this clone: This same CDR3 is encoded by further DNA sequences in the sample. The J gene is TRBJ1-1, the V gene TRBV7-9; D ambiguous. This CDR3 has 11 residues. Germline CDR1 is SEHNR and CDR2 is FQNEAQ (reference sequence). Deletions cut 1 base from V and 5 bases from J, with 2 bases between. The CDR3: CASSLGTEAFF. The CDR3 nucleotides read TGTGCCAGCAGCTTAGGGACTGAAGCTTTCTTT.

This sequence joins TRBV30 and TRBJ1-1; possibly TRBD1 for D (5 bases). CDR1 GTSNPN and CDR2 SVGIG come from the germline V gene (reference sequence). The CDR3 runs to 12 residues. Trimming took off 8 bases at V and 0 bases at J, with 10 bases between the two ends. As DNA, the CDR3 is TGTGCCGCCACAGGAATGAACACTGAAGCTTTCTTT. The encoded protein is CAATGMNTEAFF.

CDR3: CASSLEGAYNSPLHF. The CDR3 coding sequence is TGTGCCAGCAGCTTGGAGGGGGCCTATAATTCACCCCTCCACTTT. This sequence joins TRBV5-4 and TRBJ1-6; maybe TRBD1 (6 bases). The CDR3 has 15 residues. Trimming removed 0 bases from V and 2 bases from J, with 6 bases in between. CDR1 and CDR2 from the germline V gene are SGHNT and YYREEE (reference sequence).

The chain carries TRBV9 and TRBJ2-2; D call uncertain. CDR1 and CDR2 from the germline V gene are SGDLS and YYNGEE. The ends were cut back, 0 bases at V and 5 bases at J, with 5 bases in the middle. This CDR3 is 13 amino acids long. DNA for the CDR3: TGTGCCAGCAGCGTAGACCAAACCGGGGAGCTGTTTTTT. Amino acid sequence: CASSVDQTGELFF.

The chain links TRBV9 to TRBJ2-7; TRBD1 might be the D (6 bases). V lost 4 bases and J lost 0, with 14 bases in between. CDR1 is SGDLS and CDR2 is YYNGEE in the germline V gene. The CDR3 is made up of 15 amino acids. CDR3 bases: TGTGCCAGCAGCCCCAGGGGCTCCTTCTCCTACGAGCAGTACTTC. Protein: CASSPRGSFSYEQYF.

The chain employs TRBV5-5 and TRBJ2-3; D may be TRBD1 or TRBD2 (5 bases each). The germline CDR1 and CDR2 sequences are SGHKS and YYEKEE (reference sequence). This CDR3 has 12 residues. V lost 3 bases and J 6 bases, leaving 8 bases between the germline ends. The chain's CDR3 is CASSWGTDTQYF. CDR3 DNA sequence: TGTGCCAGCAGCTGGGGGACCGATACGCAGTATTTT.